The 18 T cell receptor beta chains reported below all come from one sample, sequenced in a study of blood T cell repertoires in COVID-19. Sequencing was performed with immunoSEQ multiplex PCR; in TCRdb, only in-frame clones are kept and a portion is missing. The table lists some 37,000 clones, 86% of them singletons. What was sequenced was peripheral blood. The receptors were gathered from a man aged 50 or older in a cohort sampled during active COVID-19.

This chain connects TRBV5-4 to TRBJ2-1; D possibly corresponds to TRBD2 (5 bases). V lost 0 bases, J lost 0 bases, and 7 bases lay in between. This CDR3 region has 15 residues. CDR1 is SGHNT, CDR2 YYREEE, per germline (reference sequence). The CDR3 loop reads CASSLGGSSYNEQFF. The CDR3 region has the DNA TGTGCCAGCAGCTTGGGAGGGAGCTCCTACAATGAGCAGTTCTTC.

This clone has a single count. The chain carries TRBV6-5 and TRBJ2-1; 9 bases align to TRBD2. The CDR3 is 15 residues long. The junction had 7 bases not matched to a gene; V was cut back by 6 bases and J by 4 bases. CDR1 is MNHEY and CDR2 is SVGAGI in the germline V gene. The CDR3 reads CASRFGTSLYNEQFF. DNA for the CDR3: TGTGCCAGCAGATTCGGGACTAGCCTTTACAATGAGCAGTTCTTC.

V gene TRBV7-9 combines with J gene TRBJ2-7, with TRBD1 matching over 8 bases. The CDR3 extends over 16 amino acids. Germline loops: CDR1 SEHNR, CDR2 FQNEAQ (reference sequence). V shed 4 bases and J 1 base; nucleotides not matched to a gene: 9. CDR3 DNA: TGTGCCAGCAGCTCCCCGGTGGGACAGGAATCCTACGAGCAGTACTTC. Protein product: CASSSPVGQESYEQYF.

The chain links TRBV10-2 to TRBJ2-7, with D perhaps matching TRBD2 (6 bases). Trimming cost V 4 bases and J 5 bases, with 9 bases left between them. This CDR3 contains 12 residues. The germline V gene encodes CDR1 WSHSY and CDR2 SAAADI. CDR3 nucleotide sequence: TGCGCCAGCAGTGCATGGGGGGACGAGCAGTACGTC. It codes for CASSAWGDEQYV.

The gene calls are TRBV7-8 and TRBJ2-3; a possible D gene is TRBD2 (6 bases). The CDR3 has 15 amino acids. Trimming stripped 4 bases from V and 3 bases from J, with 14 bases between. CDR1 and CDR2 (germline): SGHVS, FQNEAQ. CDR3 nucleotides: TGTGCCAGCAGCTCCCCGGGCGGGGTGACAGATACGCAGTATTTT. As protein: CASSSPGGVTDTQYF.

Here the CDR3 DNA reads TGTGCCAGCAGCTTACTCGGTACGGGGGGACAGGGAAACACAGATACGCAGTATTTT. Translating gives CASSLLGTGGQGNTDTQYF. The chain couples TRBV7-3 to TRBJ2-3; TRBD1 agrees at 9 bases. Germline V gene sequence: CDR1 SGHTA, CDR2 FQGTGA. J was trimmed by 2 bases and V by 2 bases; bases with no gene match: 14. The CDR3 covers 19 residues.

The chain has TRBV4-1 and TRBJ1-2; no clear D. This CDR3 has 15 amino acids. Trimming took 0 bases from V and 4 from J, leaving 12 bases between them. Germline-derived CDR1 and CDR2 are MGHRA and YSYEKL. DNA for the CDR3: TGCGCCAGCAGCCAAGATATCAGGTTCCTCTATGGCTACACCTTC. Translation gives CASSQDIRFLYGYTF.

The V and J genes are TRBV6-5 and TRBJ2-1, with TRBD1 identical over 9 bases. The CDR3 spans 16 residues. Germline CDR1 and CDR2: MNHEY and SVGAGI. V gave up 3 bases and J gave up 2 bases; unmatched junction bases: 5. CDR3 sequence reads: CASSYLQGAPYNEQFF. Here the CDR3 DNA reads TGTGCCAGCAGTTATTTACAGGGGGCTCCCTACAATGAGCAGTTCTTC.

The gene calls are TRBV5-1 and TRBJ2-1, with 15 nucleotides matching TRBD2. Germline values: CDR1 SGHRS, CDR2 YFSETQ. This CDR3 contains 18 residues. With V trimmed by 3 bases and J by 0 bases, 4 bases remained unmatched. The CDR3 loop reads CASSSGLAGGPSYNEQFF. As DNA, the CDR3 is TGCGCCAGCAGCTCGGGACTAGCGGGGGGACCCTCCTACAATGAGCAGTTCTTC.

The chain recombines TRBV7-8 with TRBJ1-5, with TRBD1 matching over 8 bases. V lost 1 base, J lost 4 bases, and 3 bases stayed unmatched. This CDR3 has 15 residues. Germline assignment: CDR1 SGHVS and CDR2 FQNEAQ. Written as DNA, the CDR3 is TGTGCCAGCAGCTTAGGGGACAGGAGTAATCAGCCCCAGCATTTT. It codes for CASSLGDRSNQPQHF. Based on the CDR3 plus reference TRBV7-8 and TRBJ1-5, the full variable domain is GAGVSQSPRYKVAKRGQDVALRCDPISGHVSLFWYQQALGQGPEFLTYFQNEAQLDKSGLPSDRFFAERPEGSVSTLKIQRTQQEDSAVYLCASSLGDRSNQPQHFGDGTRLSIL.

This clone was recorded a few times. V is TRBV29-1 and J is TRBJ2-3, with 8 bases lining up with TRBD2. The CDR3 has 18 residues. The germline gives CDR1 SQVTM, CDR2 ANQGSEA. V dropped 4 bases and J dropped 2; count of bases not matched to a gene: 17. CDR3 DNA sequence: TGCAGCGTTGGGGGCCCGACGGGCGGGGGGCTCGACACAGATACGCAGTATTTT. Translation gives CSVGGPTGGGLDTDTQYF.

There are a few counts of this clone. The chain employs TRBV4-3 and TRBJ1-3, with TRBD1 as a possible D gene (6 bases). Germline CDR1 and CDR2: LGHNA and YSLEER. This CDR3 comprises 16 residues. Trimming pared 3 bases from V and 4 bases from J, leaving 16 bases between. The CDR3 region is CASSQGYRVRGNTIYF. The CDR3 nucleotides read TGCGCCAGCAGCCAGGGATACAGGGTGCGCGGAAACACCATATATTTT.

The CDR3 here is CASSEGLARQQYV. The CDR3 DNA is TGTGCCAGCAGTGAAGGACTAGCGCGCCAGCAGTACGTC. The gene calls are TRBV2 and TRBJ2-7; 8 bases align to TRBD2. CDR1 SNHLY and CDR2 FYNNEI come from the germline V gene. V lost 1 base and J lost 8; bases outside the gene matches: 4. This CDR3 comprises 13 residues.

The chain recombines TRBV7-6 with TRBJ2-1, with D perhaps matching TRBD2 (6 bases). V was cut by 3 bases and J by 6 bases, with 15 bases left in between. Per germline, CDR1 SGHVS and CDR2 FNYEAQ. This CDR3 contains 15 residues. In DNA form, the CDR3 reads TGTGCCAGCAGCTTCTTGGCGGGACCCACCAATGAGCAGTTCTTC. It specifies CASSFLAGPTNEQFF.

The chain combines TRBV7-3 with TRBJ2-1, with D maybe TRBD2 (5 bases). With 0 bases removed from V and 11 bases from J, the gap between germline ends came to 14 bases. From germline, CDR1 is SGHTA and CDR2 FQGTGA. This CDR3 is 14 amino acids long. The CDR3 nucleotides are TGTGCCAGCAGCTTAACGAGGGTAGCCGGTCAGCAGTTCTTC. It translates to CASSLTRVAGQQFF.

This chain connects TRBV2 to TRBJ2-3; D ambiguous. The CDR3 has 11 residues. Germline lookup yields CDR1 SNHLY and CDR2 FYNNEI. V was trimmed by 6 bases and J by 2 bases, leaving 3 bases between them. The CDR3 DNA follows: TGTGCCAGCAGCCTCACAGATACGCAGTATTTT. Amino acid sequence: CASSLTDTQYF.

The chain employs TRBV11-2 and TRBJ1-2; 9 bases are a match to TRBD1. Per germline, CDR1 SGHAT and CDR2 FQNNGV. With 1 base clipped from V and 7 bases from J, the junction kept 19 bases outside the gene matches. The CDR3 is made up of 19 amino acids. The CDR3 region is CASSLGPGQGSARVPGYTF. The CDR3 bases are TGTGCCAGCAGCTTAGGTCCGGGACAGGGCAGTGCTCGTGTTCCTGGCTACACCTTC.

The chain couples TRBV6-6 to TRBJ2-6, with 12 bases fitting TRBD2. V trimming: 5 bases; J trimming: 3 bases; junction bases outside the gene matches: 5. Germline V gene sequence: CDR1 MNHNY, CDR2 SVGAGI (reference sequence). This CDR3 has 17 residues. CDR3 nucleotide sequence: TGTGCCAGCAGTCGACTAGCGGGAGATGGTGGGGCCAACGTCCTGACTTTC. It encodes CASSRLAGDGGANVLTF.